The 4 T cell receptor beta chains given below trace back to one sample, sequenced in a study of blood T cell repertoires in COVID-19. Produced via immunoSEQ multiplex PCR; TCRdb's table is partial and in-frame only. The data hold 120,000 or so clones, with 60% to 80% observed a single time. The sequenced material came from peripheral blood. These receptors were collected from a woman of 80 years or more with active or convalescent COVID-19.

Remarks on this clone: The same CDR3 is also encoded by other DNA sequences in this sample. The chain joins TRBV5-5 to TRBJ2-3; TRBD2 aligns across 7 bases. Germline CDR1 reads SGHKS; CDR2 reads YYEKEE (reference sequence). The CDR3 extends over 14 amino acids. The J segment lost 0 bases and the V segment lost 3 bases, leaving 1 base of the junction unmatched. The CDR3 loop is CASSYSGSTDTQYF. The CDR3 nucleotides read TGTGCCAGCAGCTATAGCGGGAGCACAGATACGCAGTATTTT. The variable domain in full, with the rest retrieved from reference TRBV5-5 and TRBJ2-3, is DAGVTQSPTHLIKTRGQQVTLRCSPISGHKSVSWYQQVLGQGPQFIFQYYEKEERGRGNFPDRFSARQFPNYSSELNVNALLLGDSALYLCASSYSGSTDTQYFGPGTRLTVL.

The rearrangement uses TRBV18 and TRBJ1-5, with TRBD1 identical over 7 bases. Germline assignment: CDR1 KGHSH and CDR2 LQKENI. J was trimmed by 7 bases and V by 5 bases; bases with no gene match: 2. The CDR3 has 12 amino acids. CDR3 DNA sequence: TGTGCCAGCTCAACAGGGGTCCAGCCCCAGCATTTT. This sequence encodes CASSTGVQPQHF.

This chain connects TRBV5-1 to TRBJ2-4; a weak D match, TRBD1 (6 bases). Between the trimmed V and J ends, which lost 1 base and 8 bases, there was a span of 16 bases. Germline CDR1 SGHRS, CDR2 YFSETQ. This CDR3 is built from 15 residues. The CDR3 here is CASSLKDRIRDIQYF. CDR3 nucleotides: TGCGCCAGCAGCTTGAAAGACAGGATTCGGGACATTCAGTACTTC.

The chain links TRBV27 to TRBJ2-2, with TRBD1 matching over 8 bases. V was clipped by 7 bases and J by 5 bases; unmatched bases: 3. CDR3 length: 13 amino acids. Germline lookup yields CDR1 MNHEY and CDR2 SMNVEV (reference sequence). The CDR3: CASTTGGTGELFF. Here the CDR3 DNA reads TGTGCCAGCACAACAGGGGGGACCGGGGAGCTGTTTTTT.